Listed below are T cell receptor beta chains from one sample, sequenced in a study of T cells after yellow fever vaccination. TCRdb recomputed calls from the 5' RACE reads with MiXCR, one row per CDR3 protein. The table has nearly 300,000 distinct CDR3 sequences, around 10% seen once. This specimen consisted of CD4+ T cells sorted from PBMCs, obtained 5 days after the yellow fever booster vaccination. The source is a man aged 18-30 years who received the YFV17D yellow fever vaccine. Each CDR3 is given with its conserved first and last residue. The D gene is left open where the match is weak. Clone size is stated in some rows and not others, as once, few, many or a class when expanded.

j_call	v_call	d_call	clone_size	cdr3_aa	cdr3_nt
TRBJ1-1	TRBV20-1	-	few	CSARAGAHTEAFF	TGCAGTGCTAGAGCCGGAGCTCACACTGAAGCTTTCTTT
TRBJ2-4	TRBV5-1	-	few	CASSFQGREYIQYF	TGCGCCAGCAGCTTTCAGGGGCGTGAGTACATTCAGTACTTC
TRBJ2-7	TRBV7-2	-	-	CASSLGRQAYEQYF	TGTGCCAGCAGCTTAGGTCGGCAGGCCTACGAGCAGTACTTC
TRBJ2-7	TRBV7-3	TRBD2	-	CASSLQGGSWYEQYF	TGTGCCAGCAGCTTACAGGGAGGGTCCTGGTACGAGCAGTACTTC
TRBJ2-2	TRBV12-3/TRBV12-4	TRBD2	-	CASSLGAGGLGGELFF	TGTGCCAGCAGTTTAGGAGCGGGGGGGCTAGGCGGGGAGCTGTTTTTT
TRBJ1-4	TRBV5-1	TRBD1	many	CASSLEPPGGNEKLFF	TGCGCCAGCAGCTTGGAGCCCCCAGGGGGTAATGAAAAACTGTTTTTT
TRBJ2-7	TRBV6-5	-	-	CASRGVLREQYF	TGTGCCAGCAGGGGGGTCCTGCGGGAGCAGTACTTC
TRBJ2-5	TRBV7-3	-	few	CASSQGGLIYF	TGTGCCAGCAGCCAGGGCGGACTCATTTACTTC
TRBJ2-3	TRBV20-1	-	few	CSARDRTRTSTDTQYF	TGCAGTGCTAGAGATCGGACTCGAACTAGCACAGATACGCAGTATTTT
TRBJ2-5	TRBV6-6	TRBD2	few	CASSWGLAAQETQYF	TGTGCCAGCAGTTGGGGACTAGCGGCCCAAGAGACCCAGTACTTC
TRBJ1-4	TRBV18	TRBD1	-	CASSPRPEGATGELFF	TGTGCCAGCTCACCACGGCCCGAGGGGGCGACGGGGGAACTGTTTTTT
TRBJ1-5	TRBV12-3/TRBV12-4	-	few	CASSPNREYQPQHF	TGTGCCAGCAGTCCTAACAGGGAGTATCAGCCCCAGCATTTT
TRBJ1-3	TRBV12-3/TRBV12-4	-	few	CASSFGPASGNTIYF	TGTGCCAGCAGTTTCGGTCCAGCGTCTGGAAACACCATATATTTT
TRBJ2-3	TRBV6-6	-	-	CASTGHLTDTQYF	TGTGCCAGCACCGGACACCTCACAGATACGCAGTATTTT
TRBJ2-6	TRBV7-9	-	-	CASSLSSGGLNGGGANVLTF	TGTGCCAGCAGCTTGTCCAGCGGCGGGCTAAATGGCGGTGGGGCCAACGTCCTGACTTTC
TRBJ2-3	TRBV3-1	-	-	CASSQGPTFTDTQYF	TGTGCCAGCAGCCAGGGACCTACTTTCACAGATACGCAGTATTTT
TRBJ2-5	TRBV2	-	-	CASTGTPETQYF	TGTGCCAGCACCGGGACTCCAGAGACCCAGTACTTC
TRBJ1-6	TRBV6-4	-	-	CASSDSTGGRSPLHF	TGTGCCAGCAGTGACTCTACTGGGGGGAGGTCACCCCTCCACTTT